This T cell receptor beta chain was sequenced during a study of T cell responses to AZD1222 COVID-19 vaccine. Study-level points and caveats: Reportedly, nearly half of unique spike TCRs recognized epitopes outside B.1.351/B.1.1.7 mutations.

Only in-frame clones appear in the TCRdb table, and some are missing; sequencing was by immunoSEQ multiplex PCR. Seen here are 150,000 to 190,000 clones, 80% to 90% observed once, and the top ten hold approximately 9%. Note on this clone: No antigen is known for it.

This CDR3 contains 12 residues. CDR1 is SGHTA and CDR2 is FQGNSA in the germline V gene. Between the trimmed V and J ends, which lost 3 bases and 6 bases, there was a span of 8 bases. This chain joins TRBV7-2 and TRBJ1-1; D is unclear. This specimen consisted of peripheral blood, obtained 28 days after the second AZD1222 dose. The clonotype comes from an adult who received the AZD1222 COVID-19 vaccine. The CDR3 region has the DNA TGTGCCAGCAGCTTCCAGGTATCTGAAGCTTTCTTT. Translated, it gives CASSFQVSEAFF.